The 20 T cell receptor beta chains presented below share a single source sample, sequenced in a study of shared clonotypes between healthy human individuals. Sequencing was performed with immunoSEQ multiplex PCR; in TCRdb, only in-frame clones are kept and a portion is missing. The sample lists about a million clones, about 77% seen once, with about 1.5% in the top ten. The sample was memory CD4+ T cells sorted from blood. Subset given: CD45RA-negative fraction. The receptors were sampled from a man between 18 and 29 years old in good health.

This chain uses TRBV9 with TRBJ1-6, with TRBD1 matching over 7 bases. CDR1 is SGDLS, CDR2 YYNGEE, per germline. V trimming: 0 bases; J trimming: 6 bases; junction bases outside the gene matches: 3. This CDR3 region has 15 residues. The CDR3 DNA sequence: TGTGCCAGCAGCGTAGGGGACAGAGCTAATTCACCCCTCCACTTT. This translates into CASSVGDRANSPLHF.

CDR3 DNA: TGTGCCAGCAGCCAACAAGGGGGGACGGGGGAGCAGTACTTC. This gives the protein CASSQQGGTGEQYF. The chain links TRBV28 to TRBJ2-7, with D perhaps TRBD1 or TRBD2 (6 bases each). Germline V gene data show CDR1 as MDHEN and CDR2 as SYDVKM. The CDR3 length is 14 residues. Trimming removed 6 bases from V and 7 bases from J, with 19 bases in between.

The CDR3: CAWSSQAGTVADTQYF. The CDR3 coding sequence is TGTGCCTGGAGTTCTCAGGCCGGGACAGTCGCAGATACGCAGTATTTT. The chain links TRBV30 to TRBJ2-3; 7 nucleotides line up with TRBD1. V gave up 2 bases and J gave up 4 bases; unmatched junction bases: 12. The germline V gene has CDR1 GTSNPN and CDR2 SVGIG (reference sequence). CDR3 size: 16 residues.

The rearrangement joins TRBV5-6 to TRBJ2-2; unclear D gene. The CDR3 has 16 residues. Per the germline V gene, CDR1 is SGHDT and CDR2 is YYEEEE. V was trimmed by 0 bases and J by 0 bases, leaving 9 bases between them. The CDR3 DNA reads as TGTGCCAGCAGCTTGGTGCCCAGCCCGAACACCGGGGAGCTGTTTTTT. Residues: CASSLVPSPNTGELFF.

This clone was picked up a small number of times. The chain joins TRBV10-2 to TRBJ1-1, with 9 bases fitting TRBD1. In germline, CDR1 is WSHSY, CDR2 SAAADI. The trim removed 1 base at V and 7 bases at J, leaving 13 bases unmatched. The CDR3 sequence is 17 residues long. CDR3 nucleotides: TGCGCCAGCAGTGAGTGGGGGTTGGACAGGGGATCTGTTGAAGCTTTCTTT. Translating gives CASSEWGLDRGSVEAFF.

The CDR3 DNA is TGTGCCAGCAGTGTAGGGGACAGGGGCCCACCACCCTACGAGCAGTACTTC. Protein: CASSVGDRGPPPYEQYF. The gene calls are TRBV6-1 and TRBJ2-7, with TRBD1 identical over 10 bases. V trimming: 4 bases; J trimming: 2 bases; junction bases outside the gene matches: 11. CDR1 is MNHNS and CDR2 is SASEGT in the germline V gene. The CDR3 totals 17 residues.

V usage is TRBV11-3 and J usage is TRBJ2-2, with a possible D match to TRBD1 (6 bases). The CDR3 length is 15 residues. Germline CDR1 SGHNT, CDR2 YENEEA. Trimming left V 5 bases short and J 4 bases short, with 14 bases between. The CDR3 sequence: CASSQGGYGTGELFF. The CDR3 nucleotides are TGTGCCAGCAGCCAAGGGGGATACGGCACCGGGGAGCTGTTTTTT.

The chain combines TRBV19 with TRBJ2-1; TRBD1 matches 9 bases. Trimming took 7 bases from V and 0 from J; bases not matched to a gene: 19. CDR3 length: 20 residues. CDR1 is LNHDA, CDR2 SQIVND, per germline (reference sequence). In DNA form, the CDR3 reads TGTGCCAGTAAGAACACCCCACAGGGGGCCCTATGGTCCTCCTACAATGAGCAGTTCTTC. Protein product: CASKNTPQGALWSSYNEQFF.

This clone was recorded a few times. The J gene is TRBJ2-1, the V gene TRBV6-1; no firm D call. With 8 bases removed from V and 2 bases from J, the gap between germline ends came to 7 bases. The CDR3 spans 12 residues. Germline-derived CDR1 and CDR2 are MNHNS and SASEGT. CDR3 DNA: TGTGCCAGCCGTACGACCTACAATGAGCAGTTCTTC. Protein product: CASRTTYNEQFF.

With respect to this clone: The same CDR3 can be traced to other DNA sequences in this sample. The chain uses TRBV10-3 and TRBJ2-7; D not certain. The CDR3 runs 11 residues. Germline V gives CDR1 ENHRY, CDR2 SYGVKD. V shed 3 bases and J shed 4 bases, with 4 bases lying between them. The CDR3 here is CAISEGYEQYF. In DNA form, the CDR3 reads TGTGCCATCAGTGAAGGATACGAGCAGTACTTC.

The CDR3 DNA is TGTGCCAGCAGCGTACAGGGTGGGGGTGTCCAAGAGACCCAGTACTTC. It specifies CASSVQGGGVQETQYF. The rearrangement links TRBV9 to TRBJ2-5; perhaps D is TRBD1 or TRBD2 (5 bases each). This CDR3 has 16 residues. The germline CDR1 and CDR2 sequences are SGDLS and YYNGEE. V lost 1 base, J lost 1 base, and 14 bases lay in between.

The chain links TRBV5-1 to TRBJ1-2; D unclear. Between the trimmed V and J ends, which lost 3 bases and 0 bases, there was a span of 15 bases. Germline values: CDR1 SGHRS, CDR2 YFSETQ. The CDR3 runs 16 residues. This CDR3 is CASSSGPRDANYGYTF. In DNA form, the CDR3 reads TGCGCCAGCAGCTCGGGTCCAAGGGATGCTAACTATGGCTACACCTTC.

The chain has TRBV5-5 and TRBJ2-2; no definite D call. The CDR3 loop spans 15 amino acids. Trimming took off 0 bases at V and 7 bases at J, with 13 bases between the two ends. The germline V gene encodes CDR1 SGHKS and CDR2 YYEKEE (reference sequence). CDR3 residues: CASSLAYSLVGELFF. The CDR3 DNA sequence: TGTGCCAGCAGCTTGGCTTACAGCCTGGTCGGGGAGCTGTTTTTT.

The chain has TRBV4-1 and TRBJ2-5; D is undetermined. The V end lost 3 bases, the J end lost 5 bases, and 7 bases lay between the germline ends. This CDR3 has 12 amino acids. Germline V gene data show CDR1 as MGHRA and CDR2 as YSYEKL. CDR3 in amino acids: CASSQDLETQYF. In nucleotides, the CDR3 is TGCGCCAGCAGCCAGGATTTGGAGACCCAGTACTTC.

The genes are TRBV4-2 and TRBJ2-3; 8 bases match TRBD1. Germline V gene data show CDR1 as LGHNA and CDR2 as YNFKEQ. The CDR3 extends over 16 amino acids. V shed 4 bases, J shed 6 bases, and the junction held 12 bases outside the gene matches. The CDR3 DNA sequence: TGTGCCAGCAGCCCTGCAGGACAGGGTTCAGGGGATACGCAGTATTTT. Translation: CASSPAGQGSGDTQYF.

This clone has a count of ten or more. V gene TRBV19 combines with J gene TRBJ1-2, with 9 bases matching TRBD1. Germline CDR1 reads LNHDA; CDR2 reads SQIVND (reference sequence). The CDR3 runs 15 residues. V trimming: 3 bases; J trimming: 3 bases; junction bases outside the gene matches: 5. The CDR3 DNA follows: TGTGCCAGTAGTATTGAGGGACAGGGTGACTATGGCTACACCTTC. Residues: CASSIEGQGDYGYTF. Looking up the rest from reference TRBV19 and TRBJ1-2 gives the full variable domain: DGGITQSPKYLFRKEGQNVTLSCEQNLNHDAMYWYRQDPGQGLRLIYYSQIVNDFQKGDIAEGYSVSREKKESFPLTVTSAQKNPTAFYLCASSIEGQGDYGYTFGSGTRLTVV.

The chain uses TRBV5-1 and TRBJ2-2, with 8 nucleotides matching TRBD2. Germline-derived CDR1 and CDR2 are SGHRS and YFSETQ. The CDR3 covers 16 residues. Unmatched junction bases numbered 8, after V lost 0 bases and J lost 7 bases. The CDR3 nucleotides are TGCGCCAGCAGCTTGGGTCAAGCGGGAGTAATCGGGGAGCTGTTTTTT. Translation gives CASSLGQAGVIGELFF.

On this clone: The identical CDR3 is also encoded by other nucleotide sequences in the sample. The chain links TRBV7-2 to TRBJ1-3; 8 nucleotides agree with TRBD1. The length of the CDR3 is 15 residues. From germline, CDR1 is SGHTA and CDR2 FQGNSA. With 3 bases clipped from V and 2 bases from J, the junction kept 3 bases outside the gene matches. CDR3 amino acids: CASSLATGAGNTIYF. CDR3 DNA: TGTGCCAGCAGCTTGGCGACAGGGGCTGGAAACACCATATATTTT. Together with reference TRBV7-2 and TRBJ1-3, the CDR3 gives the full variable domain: GAGVSQSPSNKVTEKGKDVELRCDPISGHTALYWYRQSLGQGLEFLIYFQGNSAPDKSGLPSDRFSAERTGGSVSTLTIQRTQQEDSAVYLCASSLATGAGNTIYFGEGSWLTVV.

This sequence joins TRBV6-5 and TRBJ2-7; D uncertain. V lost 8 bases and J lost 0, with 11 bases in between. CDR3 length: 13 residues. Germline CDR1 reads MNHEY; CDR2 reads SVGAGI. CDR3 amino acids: CASLGRVSYEQYF. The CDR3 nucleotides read TGTGCCAGCCTAGGCCGGGTCTCCTACGAGCAGTACTTC.

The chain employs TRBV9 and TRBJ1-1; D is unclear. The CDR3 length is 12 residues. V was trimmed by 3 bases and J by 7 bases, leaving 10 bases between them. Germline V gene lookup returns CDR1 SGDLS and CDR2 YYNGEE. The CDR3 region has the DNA TGTGCCAGCAGCGCCCGAATTGGTGAAGCTTTCTTT. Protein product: CASSARIGEAFF.